This T cell receptor (beta chain) was captured by sequencing in a study of molecular identifiers for immune sequencing clone quantification. Bulk libraries came from a prior protocol with listed TCR primers. TCRdb called the PCR reads again in MiXCR, with one record for every CDR3 protein. The table has 65,000 or so distinct CDR3 sequences, approximately 17% seen once. This clonotype was seen a few times. What it recognizes is unknown. This CDR3 is built from 15 residues. Trimming took 0 bases from V and 8 from J, leaving 11 bases between them. The V gene's germline CDR1 is LGHNA and CDR2 YSLEER. Study-wide findings and caveats: Sizes of clones that are highly expanded could be underestimated (if identical TCR molecules share a barcode).

Sequencing input: naive CD8+ T cells from blood, with Jurkat cell RNA spiked in. Described subset: FACS-sorted CD8+CD4-CCR7+CD45RA+ naive T cells. The receptor comes from a human donor in good health. Some libraries in this study had Jurkat cell RNA spiked in. This chain uses TRBV4-3 with TRBJ1-6, with D tentatively TRBD1 (5 bases). The chain's CDR3 is CASSQDAGAYSPLHF. CDR3 nucleotides: TGCGCCAGCAGCCAAGATGCTGGGGCCTATTCACCCCTCCACTTT.